The present T cell receptor (beta chain) was sequenced within a study of brain T cells in children with intractable seizures. Measured with immunoSEQ multiplex PCR; TCRdb has only the in-frame clones, and not every one. The sample includes approximately 330,000 clones, nearly 95% seen only once; the top ten take about 6%. The V end lost 10 bases, the J end lost 0 bases, and 10 bases lay between the germline ends. The CDR3 length is 13 residues. Germline V gives CDR1 MNHEY, CDR2 SVGAGI. Stated time point: blood from clinic visit 5 months post-surgery; TSC patient then seizure free. The TCR originated in a boy under two years old with tuberous sclerosis and intractable seizures. The chain links TRBV6-5 to TRBJ1-3; possible D gene TRBD1, 5 bases. The sequenced sample was peripheral blood, obtained around 5 months after surgery. The CDR3 coding sequence is TGTGCCACCGGGGCGATCTCTGGAAACACCATATATTTT. This encodes CATGAISGNTIYF.